This T cell receptor beta chain was recorded in a study of shared clonotypes between healthy human individuals (dated by TCRdb to about 2020). Study-level background: The cohort comprised a couple of women and three men aged 18 to 49 years. Each donor's leukapheresis produced roughly between roughly 0.85 and 9 billion PBMCs. Per donor, three plates each were used for CD4 naive and CD4 memory, two for CD8 naive, and one for CD8 memory. The study deeply sequenced blood TCR repertoires of about five healthy adults to estimate repertoire size and the extent of clonotype sharing between individuals. Libraries were prepared and TCR repertoires were sequenced by different laboratories using diverse techniques, in order to increase sequencing depth and limit assay-specific biases. What the work shows at the level of the full study, not this receptor alone: Across four donors, roughly 5.1% of naive CD4, approximately 3.5% of naive CD8, about 2% of memory CD4, and roughly 0.41% of memory CD8 clonotypes were shared. Even with the large sequencing depth, rarefaction of the sorted-subset datasets indicated that sequencing was incomplete. Naive subsets generally had larger estimated clonotype richness than memory subsets did. Higher generation probabilities were observed for clonotypes shared by all four sorted-subset donors than for non-shared clonotypes. Sampling was limited to blood, and TCR repertoires in tissue likely differ from TCR repertoires in blood. The small number of donors limited the genetic and exposure-history diversity represented. Pairwise subsampling led to the expectation that sequencing depth would affect the degree of clonotype sharing among donors.

Using the deep immunoSEQ assay, TCR CDR3 regions were amplified from genomic DNA by multiplex PCR. Extracted genomic DNA from each cell subset was spread evenly across all wells of several immunoSEQ 96-well plates, with each plate serving as a replicate. For sorted subsets, around 200 ng genomic DNA, equal to tens of thousands of T cell genomes, was loaded into each replicate PCR. Purified libraries were quantified with a Qubit 3.0 fluorometer, sized on a Bioanalyzer 2100, and re-quantified with the KAPA Library Quantification kit. A separate single-read 150-cycle Illumina NextSeq 550 flow cell was used to sequence each immunoSEQ 96-well plate. The source study handled its data this way. Because only junctional sequences without quality scores were contained in the immunoSEQ output, filtering matching that applied to full-length reads could not be performed. Sequences were annotated with PyIR, a Python wrapper for IgBLAST v1.9, using IMGT germline references to assign V/J genes and CDR3. Reads were filtered out if the reads had weak V/J assignments (E-value above 1e-6), no CDR3, stop codons, out-of-frame junctions, or ambiguous translated residues. V3J clonotypes were defined as sequences sharing the same inferred V gene, J gene, and CDR3 amino acid sequence. To compute the percentage overlap between repertoires, the number of shared unique clonotypes was divided by the size of the smaller repertoire. Richness of each repertoire was evaluated using RTK rarefaction, the Chao1 estimator, and Recon v2.1 estimates of unobserved clonotypes. OLGA was used to compute generation probabilities for all TCRbeta clonotypes that the gDNA method yielded from four donors. TCRdb stores this immuneACCESS table with in-frame sequences only. Part of the clones is absent; in the studies checked, under half of the shortfall reflects unresolved V genes, and no reason is known for the rest. The DNA was the basis for D and trimming; V, J and clone size are from that table. Within this sample are some 2,100,000 clones, with 90% to 97% of them counted one time only. Of the sample, around 0.13% falls within the top ten clones.

To note about this clone: No antigen is known for it. No base quality information exists; no much larger clone differs at one position.

The donors were healthy, HIV-negative adults who had no recently reported acute infections or vaccinations. Every donor was a Caucasian adult living in Nashville, Tennessee, USA. CD4+ T cells were enriched by magnetic negative selection; naive cells were then positively selected on CD45RA, and the negative fraction formed the memory subset. After blood collection by leukapheresis, PBMCs were isolated using Ficoll-Histopaque density gradient centrifugation and then cryopreserved in the vapor phase of liquid nitrogen. Purity and quantity of every magnetically sorted T cell population were checked by analytical flow cytometry. Genomic DNA was isolated from each sorted fraction and quantified by UV absorbance on a Nanodrop 2000c. Based on the germline V gene (reference sequence), the CDR1 and CDR2 sequences are LNHDA and SQIVND. V is cut by 4 bases and J by 4 bases, and the space between the germline ends is 10 bases. There are 14 amino acids in the CDR3, from cysteine to phenylalanine inclusive. Here the CDR3 DNA is all that survives: 42 bases in frame from base 1.

The material sequenced was naive CD4+ T cells sorted from blood. The sample's cell subset or site, from its label and the paper: CD45RA+ positively selected. This clonotype was sampled from a man younger than 35 in good health. In this chain, TRBV19 is recombined with TRBJ1-4, with TRBD1 tentatively as D gene (5 bases match). Read as DNA, the sequence is TGTGCCAGTAGTAGGACGGGGCATAATGAAAAACTGTTTTTT. Translated, this gives CASSRTGHNEKLFF.